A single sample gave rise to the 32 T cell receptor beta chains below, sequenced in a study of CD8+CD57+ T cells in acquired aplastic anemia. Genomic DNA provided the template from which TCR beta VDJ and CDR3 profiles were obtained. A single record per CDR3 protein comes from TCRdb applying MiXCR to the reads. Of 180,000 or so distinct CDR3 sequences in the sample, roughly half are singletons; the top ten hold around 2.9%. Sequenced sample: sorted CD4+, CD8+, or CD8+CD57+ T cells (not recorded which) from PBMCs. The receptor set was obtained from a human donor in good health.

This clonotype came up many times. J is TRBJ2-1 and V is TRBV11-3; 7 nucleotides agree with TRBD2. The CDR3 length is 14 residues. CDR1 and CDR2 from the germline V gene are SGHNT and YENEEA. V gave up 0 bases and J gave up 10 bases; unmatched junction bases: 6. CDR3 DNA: TGTGCCAGCAGCTTAGAGGGAGGGCTACGGGAGCAGTTCTTC. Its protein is CASSLEGGLREQFF.

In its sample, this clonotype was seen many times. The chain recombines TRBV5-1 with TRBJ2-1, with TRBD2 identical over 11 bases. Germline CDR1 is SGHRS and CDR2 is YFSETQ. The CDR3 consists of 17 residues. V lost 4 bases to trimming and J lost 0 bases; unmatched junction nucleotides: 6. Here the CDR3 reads CASSIAGGIYSYNEQFF. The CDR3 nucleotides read TGCGCCAGCAGCATAGCGGGAGGGATCTACTCCTACAATGAGCAGTTCTTC. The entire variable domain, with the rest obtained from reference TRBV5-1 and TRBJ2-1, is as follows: KAGVTQTPRYLIKTRGQQVTLSCSPISGHRSVSWYQQTPGQGLQFLFEYFSETQRNKGNFPGRFSGRQFSNSRSEMNVSTLELGDSALYLCASSIAGGIYSYNEQFFGPGTRLTVL.

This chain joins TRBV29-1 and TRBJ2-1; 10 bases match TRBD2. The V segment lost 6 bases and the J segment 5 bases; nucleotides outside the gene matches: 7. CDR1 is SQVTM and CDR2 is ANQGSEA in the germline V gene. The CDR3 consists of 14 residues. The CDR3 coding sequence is TGCAGCGTCGCGCCGGGACTAGCGCACAATGAGCAGTTCTTC. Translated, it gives CSVAPGLAHNEQFF.

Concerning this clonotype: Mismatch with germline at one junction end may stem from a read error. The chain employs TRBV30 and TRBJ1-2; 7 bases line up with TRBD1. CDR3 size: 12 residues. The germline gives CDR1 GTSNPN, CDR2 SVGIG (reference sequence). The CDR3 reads CAWSGQGRGHTF. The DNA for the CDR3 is TGTGCCTGGAGTGGACAGGGCCGTGGCCACACCTTC.

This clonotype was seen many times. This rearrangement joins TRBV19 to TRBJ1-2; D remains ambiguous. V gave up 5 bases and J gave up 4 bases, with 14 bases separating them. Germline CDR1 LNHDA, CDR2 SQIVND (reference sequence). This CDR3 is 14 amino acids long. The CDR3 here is CASSPSASGYGYTF. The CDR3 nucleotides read TGTGCCAGTAGTCCCTCCGCAAGCGGCTATGGCTACACCTTC.

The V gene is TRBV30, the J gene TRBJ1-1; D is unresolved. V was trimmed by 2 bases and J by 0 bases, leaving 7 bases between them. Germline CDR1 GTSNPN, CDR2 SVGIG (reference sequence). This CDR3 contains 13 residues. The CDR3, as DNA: TGTGCCTGGAGTCGAGGCATGAACACTGAAGCTTTCTTT. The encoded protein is CAWSRGMNTEAFF.

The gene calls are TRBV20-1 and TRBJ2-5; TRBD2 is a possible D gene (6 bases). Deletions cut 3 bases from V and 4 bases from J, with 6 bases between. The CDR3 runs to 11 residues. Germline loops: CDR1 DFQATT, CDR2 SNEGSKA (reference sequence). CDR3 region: CSASGRETQYF. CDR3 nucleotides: TGCAGTGCTAGCGGGAGAGAGACCCAGTACTTC.

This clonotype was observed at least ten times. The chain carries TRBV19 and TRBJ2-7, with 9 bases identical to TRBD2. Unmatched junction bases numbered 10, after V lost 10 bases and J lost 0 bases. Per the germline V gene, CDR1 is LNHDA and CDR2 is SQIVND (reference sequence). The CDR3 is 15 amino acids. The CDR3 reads CATRRAGGPSYEQYF. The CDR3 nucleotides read TGTGCCACCCGGAGGGCGGGAGGGCCCTCCTACGAGCAGTACTTC. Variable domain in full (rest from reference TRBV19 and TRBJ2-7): DGGITQSPKYLFRKEGQNVTLSCEQNLNHDAMYWYRQDPGQGLRLIYYSQIVNDFQKGDIAEGYSVSREKKESFPLTVTSAQKNPTAFYLCATRRAGGPSYEQYFGPGTRLTVT.

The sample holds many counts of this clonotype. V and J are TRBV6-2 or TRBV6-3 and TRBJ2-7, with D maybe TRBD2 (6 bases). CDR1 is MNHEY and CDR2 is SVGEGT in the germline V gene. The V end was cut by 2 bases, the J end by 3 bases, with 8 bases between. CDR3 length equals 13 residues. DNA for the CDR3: TGTGCCAGCAGTTACAGCGGGCTCTACGAGCAGTACTTC. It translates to CASSYSGLYEQYF.

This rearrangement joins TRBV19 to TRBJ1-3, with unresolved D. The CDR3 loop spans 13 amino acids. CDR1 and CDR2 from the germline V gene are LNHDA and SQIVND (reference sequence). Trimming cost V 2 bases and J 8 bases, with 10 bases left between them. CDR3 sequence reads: CASSISAGDTIYF. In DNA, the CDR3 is TGTGCCAGTAGTATAAGCGCTGGGGACACCATATATTTT.

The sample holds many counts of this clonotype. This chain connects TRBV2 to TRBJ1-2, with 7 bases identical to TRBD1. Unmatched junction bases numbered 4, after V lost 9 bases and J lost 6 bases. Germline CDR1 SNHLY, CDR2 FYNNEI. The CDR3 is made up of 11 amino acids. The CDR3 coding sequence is TGTGCCAGAGGGACAGCTGATGGCTACACCTTC. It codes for CARGTADGYTF.

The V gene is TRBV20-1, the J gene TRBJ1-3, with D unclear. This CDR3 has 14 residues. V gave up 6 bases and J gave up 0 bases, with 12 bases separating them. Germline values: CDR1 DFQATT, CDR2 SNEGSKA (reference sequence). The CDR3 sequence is CSATDGVSGNTIYF. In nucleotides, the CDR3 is TGCAGTGCGACGGACGGAGTCTCTGGAAACACCATATATTTT.

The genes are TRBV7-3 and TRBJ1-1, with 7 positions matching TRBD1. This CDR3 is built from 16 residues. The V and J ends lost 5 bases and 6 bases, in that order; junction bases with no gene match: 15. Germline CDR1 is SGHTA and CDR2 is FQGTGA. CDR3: CASSNDPGQPISEAFF. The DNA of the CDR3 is TGTGCCAGCAGCAACGACCCGGGACAGCCTATTTCTGAAGCTTTCTTT.

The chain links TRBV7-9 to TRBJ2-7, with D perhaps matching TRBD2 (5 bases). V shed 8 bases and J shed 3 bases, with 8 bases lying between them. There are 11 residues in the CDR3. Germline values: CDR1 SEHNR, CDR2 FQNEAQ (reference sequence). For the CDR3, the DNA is TGTGCCAGCCTTGGAGGCTACGAGCAGTACTTC. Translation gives CASLGGYEQYF.

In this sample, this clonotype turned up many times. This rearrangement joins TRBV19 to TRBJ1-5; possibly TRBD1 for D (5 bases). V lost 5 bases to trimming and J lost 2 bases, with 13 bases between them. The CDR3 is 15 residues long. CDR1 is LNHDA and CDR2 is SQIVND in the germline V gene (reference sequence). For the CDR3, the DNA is TGTGCCAGTAGTTACGGGGGGTTTGGCAATCAGCCCCAGCATTTT. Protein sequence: CASSYGGFGNQPQHF.

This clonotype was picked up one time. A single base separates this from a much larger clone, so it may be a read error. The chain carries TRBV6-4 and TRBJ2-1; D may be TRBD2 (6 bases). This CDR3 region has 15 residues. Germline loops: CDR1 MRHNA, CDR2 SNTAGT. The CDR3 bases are TGTGCCAGCAGTGACTCAGGTCTAGGAGGTCGGGAGCAGTCCTTC. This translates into CASSDSGLGGREQSF.

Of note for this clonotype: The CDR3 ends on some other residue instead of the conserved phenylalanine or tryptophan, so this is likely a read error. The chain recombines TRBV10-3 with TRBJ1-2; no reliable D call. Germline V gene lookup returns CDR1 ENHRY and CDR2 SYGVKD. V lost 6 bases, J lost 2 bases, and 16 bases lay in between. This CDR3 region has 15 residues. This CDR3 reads CAIRVPLTENYGYTS. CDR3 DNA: TGTGCCATCAGGGTCCCCTTGACGGAGAACTATGGCTACACCTCC.

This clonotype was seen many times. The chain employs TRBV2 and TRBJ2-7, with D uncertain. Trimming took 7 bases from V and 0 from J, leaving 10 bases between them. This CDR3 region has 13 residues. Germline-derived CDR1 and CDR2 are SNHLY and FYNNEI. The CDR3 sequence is CASKRESSYEQYF. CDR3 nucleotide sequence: TGTGCCAGCAAAAGGGAAAGCTCCTACGAGCAGTACTTC.

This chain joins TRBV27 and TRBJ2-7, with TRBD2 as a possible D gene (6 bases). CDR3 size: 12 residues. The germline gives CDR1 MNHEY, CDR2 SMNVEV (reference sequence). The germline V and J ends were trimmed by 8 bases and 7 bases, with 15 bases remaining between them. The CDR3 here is CASGCGVGEQYF. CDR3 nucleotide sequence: TGTGCCAGCGGATGCGGGGTCGGGGAGCAGTACTTC.

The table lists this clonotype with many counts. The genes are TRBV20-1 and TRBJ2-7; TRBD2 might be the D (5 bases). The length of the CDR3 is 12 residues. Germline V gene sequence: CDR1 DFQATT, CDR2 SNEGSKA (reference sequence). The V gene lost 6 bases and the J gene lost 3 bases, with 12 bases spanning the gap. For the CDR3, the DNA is TGCAGTGCGGCAAGCGGAGACTACGAGCAGTACTTC. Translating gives CSAASGDYEQYF.

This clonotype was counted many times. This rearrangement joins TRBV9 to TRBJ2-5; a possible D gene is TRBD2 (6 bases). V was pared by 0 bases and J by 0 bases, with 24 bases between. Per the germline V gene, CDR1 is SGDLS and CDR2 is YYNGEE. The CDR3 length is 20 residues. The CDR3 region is CASSVGGKAVGTPNQETQYF. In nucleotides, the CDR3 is TGTGCCAGCAGCGTAGGAGGTAAGGCGGTCGGGACTCCGAACCAAGAGACCCAGTACTTC.

The CDR3 region has the DNA TGTGCCACCAGCATACAGGTGGGCCATAATTCACCCCTCCACTTT. Protein product: CATSIQVGHNSPLHF. The genes are TRBV15 and TRBJ1-6; possible D gene TRBD1, 5 bases. Germline V lookup: CDR1 LNHNV, CDR2 YYDKDF (reference sequence). CDR3 length equals 15 residues. The germline V and J ends were trimmed by 4 bases and 5 bases, with 12 bases remaining between them.

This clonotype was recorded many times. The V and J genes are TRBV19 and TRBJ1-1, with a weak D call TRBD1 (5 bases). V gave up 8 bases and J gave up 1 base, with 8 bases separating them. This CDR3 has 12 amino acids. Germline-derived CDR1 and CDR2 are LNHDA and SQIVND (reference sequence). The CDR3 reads CASDDRNTEAFF. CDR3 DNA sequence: TGTGCCAGTGACGACAGGAACACTGAAGCTTTCTTT. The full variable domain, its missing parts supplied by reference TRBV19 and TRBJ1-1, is DGGITQSPKYLFRKEGQNVTLSCEQNLNHDAMYWYRQDPGQGLRLIYYSQIVNDFQKGDIAEGYSVSREKKESFPLTVTSAQKNPTAFYLCASDDRNTEAFFGQGTRLTVV.

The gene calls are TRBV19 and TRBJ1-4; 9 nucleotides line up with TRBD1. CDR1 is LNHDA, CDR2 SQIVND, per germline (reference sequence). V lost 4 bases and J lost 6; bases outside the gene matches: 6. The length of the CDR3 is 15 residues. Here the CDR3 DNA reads TGTGCCAGTAGTACCACAGGGGGCTTCTATGAAAAACTGTTTTTT. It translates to CASSTTGGFYEKLFF. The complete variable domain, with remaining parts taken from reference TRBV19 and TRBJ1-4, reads DGGITQSPKYLFRKEGQNVTLSCEQNLNHDAMYWYRQDPGQGLRLIYYSQIVNDFQKGDIAEGYSVSREKKESFPLTVTSAQKNPTAFYLCASSTTGGFYEKLFFGSGTQLSVL.

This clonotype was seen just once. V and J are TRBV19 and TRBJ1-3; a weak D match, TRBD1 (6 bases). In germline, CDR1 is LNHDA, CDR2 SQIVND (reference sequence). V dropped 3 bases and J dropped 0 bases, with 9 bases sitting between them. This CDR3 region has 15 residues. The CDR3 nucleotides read TGTGCCAGTAGTATGCACAGGGACTCTGGAAACACCATATATTTT. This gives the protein CASSMHRDSGNTIYF.

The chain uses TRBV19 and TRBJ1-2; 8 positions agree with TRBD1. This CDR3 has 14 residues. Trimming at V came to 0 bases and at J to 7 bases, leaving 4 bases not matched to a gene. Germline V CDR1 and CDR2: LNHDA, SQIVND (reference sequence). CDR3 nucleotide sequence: TGTGCCAGTAGTATAGAAGAGGGACAGGTTGGCTACACCTTC. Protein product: CASSIEEGQVGYTF.

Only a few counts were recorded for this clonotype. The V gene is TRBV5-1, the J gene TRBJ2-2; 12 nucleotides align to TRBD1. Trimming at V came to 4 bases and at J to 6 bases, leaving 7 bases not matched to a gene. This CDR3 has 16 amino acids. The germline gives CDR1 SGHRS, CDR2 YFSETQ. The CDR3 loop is CASSGGQGASAGELFF. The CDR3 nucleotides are TGCGCCAGCAGCGGGGGACAGGGGGCTTCAGCCGGGGAGCTGTTTTTT. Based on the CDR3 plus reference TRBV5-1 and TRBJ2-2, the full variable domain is KAGVTQTPRYLIKTRGQQVTLSCSPISGHRSVSWYQQTPGQGLQFLFEYFSETQRNKGNFPGRFSGRQFSNSRSEMNVSTLELGDSALYLCASSGGQGASAGELFFGEGSRLTVL.

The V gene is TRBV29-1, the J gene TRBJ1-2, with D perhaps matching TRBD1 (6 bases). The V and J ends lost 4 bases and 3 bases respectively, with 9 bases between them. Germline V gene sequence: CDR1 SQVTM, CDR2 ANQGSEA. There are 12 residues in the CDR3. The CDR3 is CSVVTGDYGYTF. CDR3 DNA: TGCAGCGTTGTGACAGGTGACTATGGCTACACCTTC.

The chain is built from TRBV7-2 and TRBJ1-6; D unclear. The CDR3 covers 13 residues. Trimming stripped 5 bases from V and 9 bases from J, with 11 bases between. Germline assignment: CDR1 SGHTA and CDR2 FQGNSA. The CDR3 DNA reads TGTGCCAGCAGCGCATCGGAGGGTTCACCCCTCCACTTT. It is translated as CASSASEGSPLHF.

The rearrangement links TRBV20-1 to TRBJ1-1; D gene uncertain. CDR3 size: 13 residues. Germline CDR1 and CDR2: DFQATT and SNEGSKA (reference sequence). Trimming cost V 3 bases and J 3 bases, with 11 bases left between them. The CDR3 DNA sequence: TGCAGTGCTAGGGGGTTCGGCGACACTGAAGCTTTCTTT. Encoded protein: CSARGFGDTEAFF.

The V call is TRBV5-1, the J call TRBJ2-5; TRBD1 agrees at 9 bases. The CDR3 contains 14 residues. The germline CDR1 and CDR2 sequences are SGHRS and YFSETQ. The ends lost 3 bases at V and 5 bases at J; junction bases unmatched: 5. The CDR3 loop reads CASSYWTGEETQYF. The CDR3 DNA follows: TGCGCCAGCAGCTATTGGACAGGGGAGGAGACCCAGTACTTC. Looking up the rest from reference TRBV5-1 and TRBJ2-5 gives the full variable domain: KAGVTQTPRYLIKTRGQQVTLSCSPISGHRSVSWYQQTPGQGLQFLFEYFSETQRNKGNFPGRFSGRQFSNSRSEMNVSTLELGDSALYLCASSYWTGEETQYFGPGTRLLVL.

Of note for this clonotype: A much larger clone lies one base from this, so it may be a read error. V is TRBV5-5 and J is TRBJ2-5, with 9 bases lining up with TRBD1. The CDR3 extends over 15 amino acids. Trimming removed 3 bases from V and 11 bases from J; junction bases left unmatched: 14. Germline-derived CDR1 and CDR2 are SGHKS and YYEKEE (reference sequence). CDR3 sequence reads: CASSSGTGPSNEQYF. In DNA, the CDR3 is TGTGCCAGCAGCTCCGGGACAGGGCCGTCCAATGAGCAGTACTTC.